This TCR beta chain was documented in a study of cytomegalovirus exposure and HLA in healthy donors. Study-wide results and limits: The majority of CMV-associated TCR beta chains were reported as apparently HLA-restricted in a later analysis. HLA alleles showed associations with roughly 17,000 TCR beta sequences in a later analysis, at a 0.05 false discovery rate. Sequencing likely caused a cluster of highly shared sequence variants.

This clone was recorded a few times. Antigen specificity is unknown. Trimming shortened V by 3 bases and J by 5 bases, and 11 bases separated the two germline ends. CDR1 SGHVS and CDR2 FQNEAQ come from the germline V gene. The CDR3 loop spans 15 amino acids. The study ran its PCR with 60 Vbeta and 13 Jbeta primers. TCRdb keeps only in-frame clones here, not all; method: immunoSEQ multiplex PCR. The repertoire consists of roughly 170,000 clones, with roughly four fifths occurring once and the leading ten covering approximately 0.76%. The sequence was obtained from a female donor in good health and CMV-seronegative. The rearrangement joins TRBV7-8 to TRBJ1-6, with TRBD1 as a possible D gene (6 bases). Sequenced sample: PBMCs. The CDR3 loop reads CASSFETGDNSPLHF. The CDR3 DNA reads as TGTGCCAGCAGCTTCGAGACAGGCGATAATTCACCCCTCCACTTT.